This TCR beta chain originates from a study of Tregs in tolerant kidney transplant recipients (dated by TCRdb to between 2019 and 2020). General notes on the study: Before combined kidney and bone marrow transplantation, this study identified donor-specific regulatory T cells using TCRbeta sequencing and then followed those same cells after transplant. TCRbeta repertoire sequencing was used in a few healthy controls to compare several ways of expanding Tregs specific for an allogeneic donor.

The CDR3 goes from the cysteine to the phenylalanine over 15 residues. Just the 45-base CDR3 DNA is kept, in frame starting at base 1. V is pared back by 6 bases and J by 5 bases, with 19 bases lying between the germline termini. The germline V gene yields KGHSH for CDR1 and LQKENI for CDR2. The full study reports these points: Biological reproducibility was not directly assessed, although technical replication error appeared to be minimal. Because only a small number of patients were included, the study had limitations, and the results will need to be validated in larger populations as well as under other immunosuppression protocols. Expanding Tregs with activated donor B cells appeared to identify the most biologically relevant and donor-specific TCRbeta repertoire.

For TCRbeta CDR3 sequencing, genomic DNA from the sorted cells was extracted using the QIAGEN DNeasy Blood and Tissue Kit. High-throughput TCRbeta CDR3 sequencing, which included PCR amplification with bias correction and internal controls, was done commercially through immunoSEQ. For the original study's pipeline: Unique productive TCRbeta sequences were defined by CDR3 nucleotide sequence where primers matched, and otherwise by CDR3 amino acid sequence together with Vbeta and Jbeta genes. As a correction for sorting error, sequences shared between sorted populations at a frequency ratio of 2:1 or less were discarded, and the remaining shared sequences were assigned to the higher population. Sequences were defined as donor-reactive when expanded at least 5-fold in CFSE-low cells versus unstimulated cells and present at a frequency of at least 0.01% in CFSE-low cells. Jensen-Shannon divergence calculated on the top 100 TCRbeta sequences ranked by frequency was used to measure repertoire divergence. For samples with multiple sequencing runs, sorting error was corrected separately for each run before the runs were pooled. Not all clones reach the TCRdb copy of this immuneACCESS table, which keeps in-frame sequences only. Checked studies attribute under half of the gap to unresolved V genes and leave the rest unexplained. D and trimming come from the DNA, and the V and J calls and clone size come from that table. The sample includes 200,000 to 300,000 clones, with 84% observed a single time. The ten largest clones take up 0.64% of the sample.

Thawed PBMCs were FACS-sorted into unstimulated Tregs (CD4+CD25+CD127-), CD4+ non-Tregs (CD4+CD25-), CD4 cells and CD8 cells. Healthy control blood was obtained either as purchased buffy coats or from healthy volunteers. Healthy control blood was processed to PBMCs by Ficoll density gradient and cryopreserved, and patient PBMCs were collected before and after transplant. Comment on this clone: Its cognate antigen has yet to be identified. It has no much larger one-base neighbor in the sample; base qualities were not kept.

The TCR was taken from a human donor in good health. Rearrangement joined TRBV18 to TRBJ1-1; the D region possibly corresponds to TRBD1 (6 bases align). Sequencing was carried out using CD4+ T cells from blood. CDR3 protein: CASSRQELQGTEAFF. The nucleotides are TGTGCCAGCTCCCGACAGGAACTTCAGGGTACTGAAGCTTTCTTT. Extended through the reference TRBV18 and TRBJ1-1 proteins, this CDR3 yields the full variable domain: NAGVMQNPRHLVRRRGQEARLRCSPMKGHSHVYWYRQLPEEGLKFMVYLQKENIIDESGMPKERFSAEFPKEGPSILRIQQVVRGDSAAYFCASSRQELQGTEAFFGQGTRLTVV.